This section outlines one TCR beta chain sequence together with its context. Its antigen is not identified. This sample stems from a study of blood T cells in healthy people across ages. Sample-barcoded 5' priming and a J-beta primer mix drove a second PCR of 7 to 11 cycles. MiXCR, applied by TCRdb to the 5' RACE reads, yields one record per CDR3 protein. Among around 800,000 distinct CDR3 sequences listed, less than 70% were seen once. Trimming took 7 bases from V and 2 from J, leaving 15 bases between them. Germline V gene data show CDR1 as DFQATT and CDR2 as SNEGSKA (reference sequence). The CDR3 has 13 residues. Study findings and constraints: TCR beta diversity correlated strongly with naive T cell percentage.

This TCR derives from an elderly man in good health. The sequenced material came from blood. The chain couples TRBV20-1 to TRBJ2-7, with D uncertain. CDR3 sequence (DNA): TGCAGTGTCCCCCTTGGGATCACCTACGAGCAGTACTTC. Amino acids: CSVPLGITYEQYF.